This T cell receptor beta chain emerged from a study of blood T cell repertoires in COVID-19. Study summary: Researchers got acute and convalescent COVID-19 samples from the United States, Italy and Spain. Sample material is recorded as cDNA or gDNA derived from T cells, B-cell-depleted T cells, or PBMCs.

CDR3 length: 16 residues. The V end lost 0 bases, the J end lost 3 bases, and 13 bases lay between the germline ends. Germline CDR1 and CDR2: SGDLS and YYNGEE. In the original processing: Reference gene primers were amplified, and this amplification served to estimate nucleated cell counts. Using immunoSEQ multiplex PCR, the repertoire was profiled, and TCRdb retains in-frame clones only, with some absent. The V and J calls and clone size are taken from that table; D and trimming were inferred from the DNA. The table records about 180,000 clones, nearly 80% of them present only once. The clonotype originates from a woman aged 65 to 85 with acute or convalescent COVID-19. The gene calls are TRBV9 and TRBJ2-1, with D perhaps matching TRBD2 (5 bases). Sequencing was carried out using peripheral blood. CDR3 nucleotide sequence: TGTGCCAGCAGCGTAGGGCCAGCGGACCACTACAATGAGCAGTTCTTC. Amino acids: CASSVGPADHYNEQFF.